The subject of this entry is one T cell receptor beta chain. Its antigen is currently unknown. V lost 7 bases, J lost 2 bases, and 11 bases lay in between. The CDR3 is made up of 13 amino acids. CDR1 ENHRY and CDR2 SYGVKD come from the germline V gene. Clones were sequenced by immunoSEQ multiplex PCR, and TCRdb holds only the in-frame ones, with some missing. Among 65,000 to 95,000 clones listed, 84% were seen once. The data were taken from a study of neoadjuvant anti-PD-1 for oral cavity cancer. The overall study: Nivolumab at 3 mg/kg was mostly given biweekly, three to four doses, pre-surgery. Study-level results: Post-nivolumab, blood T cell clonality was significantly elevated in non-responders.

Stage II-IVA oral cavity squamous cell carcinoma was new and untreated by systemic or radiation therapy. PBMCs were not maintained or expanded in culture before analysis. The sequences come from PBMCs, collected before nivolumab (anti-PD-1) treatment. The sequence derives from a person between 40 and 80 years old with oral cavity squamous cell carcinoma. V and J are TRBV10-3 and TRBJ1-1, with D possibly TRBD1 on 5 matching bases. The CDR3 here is CAINRDQNTEAFF. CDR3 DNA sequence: TGTGCCATCAACCGGGACCAAAACACTGAAGCTTTCTTT.